This is a list of T cell receptor beta chains from one sample in a study of OX40 agonist ivuxolimab in advanced cancers. Assay used: immunoSEQ multiplex PCR; TCRdb lists only in-frame clones, some missing. The profile shows just under 85,000 clones, less than 85% of them singletons. Here the sequenced sample was CD4+ or CD8+ T cells sorted from blood, taken in a trial of the OX40 agonist ivuxolimab. These receptors all stem from an adult with an advanced solid tumor such as melanoma, head and neck, liver or kidney cancer. Both conserved end residues are trimmed from each CDR3. Fields, in order: J gene, V gene, CDR3 protein.

>TRBJ1-4|TRBV15
ATSGGGSKNEKLF
>TRBJ1-5|TRBV6-6
ASSYFPTGTNQPQH
>TRBJ2-5|TRBV28
ASSLTGSGTPQETQY
>TRBJ2-3|TRBV7-2
ASRRKGPPSVQDTQY
>TRBJ1-5|TRBV30
AWSSGYSDQPQH
>TRBJ2-2|TRBV11-1
ASSLAQGTGELF
>TRBJ1-5|TRBV7-9
ASSSPGINQPQH
>TRBJ1-1|TRBV6-6
ATRRTGTEAF
>TRBJ2-5|TRBV30
AWSVGVSGPFQETQY
>TRBJ2-2|TRBV6-5
ASSFSGLSTGELF
>TRBJ1-1|TRBV7-8
ASSSGPTATEAF
>TRBJ2-5|TRBV9
ASSVGFKGGLAGETQY
>TRBJ1-4|TRBV9
ASSPSGSQGPKKLF
>TRBJ1-4|TRBV27
ASSPFGTAGEKLF
>TRBJ1-1|TRBV19
ASSTWTNTEAF
>TRBJ1-1|TRBV14
ASSQLTGVNTEAF
>TRBJ1-4|TRBV5-1
ASSFTSGPMGEKLF
>TRBJ1-1|TRBV5-1
ASSFGQGMNTEAF
>TRBJ2-7|TRBV7-2
ASSPAVATAYEQY
>TRBJ1-2|TRBV19
ASSIPNGRLDGYT
>TRBJ1-1|TRBV10-3
AISESVEYAEAF
>TRBJ2-5|TRBV5-6
ASSWVAGETQY
>TRBJ2-1|TRBV11-2
ASSGDGFNEQF
>TRBJ2-5|TRBV11-3
ASSLGVQETQY
>TRBJ1-1|TRBV7-9
ASSLRGVTEAF